This entry describes one TCR beta chain. This CDR3 is built from 15 residues. Deletions cut 5 bases from V and 6 bases from J, with 17 bases between. Germline values: CDR1 SEHNR, CDR2 FQNEAQ (reference sequence). The data originate from a study of blood T cell repertoires in COVID-19. For the study at large: The origin of the acute and convalescent COVID-19 samples was the United States, Italy and Spain. Sample material is recorded as cDNA or gDNA derived from T cells, B-cell-depleted T cells, or PBMCs.

In the source study's methods: Amplification with reference gene primers provided the estimates of nucleated cell counts. Assay: immunoSEQ multiplex PCR; the TCRdb copy retains only in-frame clones and omits some. Clone size and V and J calls were adopted from that table, with D and trimming inferred from the DNA. Among under 250,000 clones listed, 84% were seen once. The sequenced sample consisted of peripheral blood. The chain couples TRBV7-9 to TRBJ1-5, with TRBD1 as a possible D gene (5 bases). This TCR was sampled from a woman between 50 and 59 years old with active or convalescent COVID-19. The CDR3 reads CASSAPGTGGQPQHF. CDR3 nucleotides: TGTGCCAGCAGCGCCCCAGGGACCGGGGGTCAGCCCCAGCATTTT.